This T cell receptor (beta chain) is drawn from a study of sequential checkpoint blockade in melanoma. At the level of the study: TCRβ was sequenced from DNA of some 89 pretreatment tumors. Matched biopsies came pretreatment and at week 13 for 20 to 25 patients. Study-level points and caveats: For nivolumab-first patients, baseline tumor clonality was associated with response.

The germline CDR1 and CDR2 sequences are MNHGY and SAAAGT. Trimming pared 6 bases from V and 7 bases from J, leaving 22 bases between. The CDR3 extends over 16 amino acids. Described treatment: randomized to nivolumab then ipilimumab (arm A) or the reverse (arm B). This clone has just a few counts. Its antigen is as yet unknown. This table comes from immunoSEQ multiplex PCR, and its TCRdb copy is limited to in-frame clones, with some not included. This table has 2,500 to 3,500 clones, under 20% appearing once. The TCR comes from a human donor with melanoma. The chain carries TRBV6-8 and TRBJ2-1; possible D gene TRBD2, 5 bases. Here the sequenced sample was tumor tissue (inferred from file names), taken from a patient given nivolumab and ipilimumab in sequence. The CDR3 here is CASSLAGRATVNEQFF. The CDR3 DNA follows: TGTGCCAGCAGCCTTGCTGGGCGGGCAACGGTAAATGAGCAGTTCTTC.